Following are 26 T cell receptor beta chains from one sample sequenced in a study of T cells in Graves' hyperthyroidism and ophthalmopathy. RNA transcripts provided the source from which TCR beta CDR3 regions were amplified. First-round RT-PCR targeting the TCR CDR3 was performed with the HTBI primer set. Each CDR3 protein is one row after TCRdb ran MiXCR on the multiplex PCR reads. The sample lists around 340,000 distinct CDR3 sequences; roughly a fifth were seen once. The specimen sequenced was blood. All receptors come from a woman aged 45-59 years with Graves' hyperthyroidism.

This clonotype has a count of ten or more. This chain connects TRBV5-6 to TRBJ2-3, with 8 positions matching TRBD1. Germline trimming cut 4 bases from V and 1 base from J; bases unmatched to any gene: 8. Per the germline V gene, CDR1 is SGHDT and CDR2 is YYEEEE. The CDR3 sequence is 16 residues long. The CDR3 sequence is CASSIRQGIGTDTQYF. The CDR3 DNA reads as TGTGCCAGCAGCATTAGACAGGGGATAGGCACAGATACGCAGTATTTT.

The chain couples TRBV7-2 to TRBJ1-5; D may be TRBD1 (5 bases). The length of the CDR3 is 16 residues. V lost 5 bases and J lost 0, with 14 bases in between. CDR1 SGHTA and CDR2 FQGNSA come from the germline V gene. CDR3 DNA sequence: TGTGCCAGCAGCACGACCGGGACGGATAGCAATCAGCCCCAGCATTTT. This codes for CASSTTGTDSNQPQHF.

This clonotype was seen many times. This chain connects TRBV28 to TRBJ1-1, with D possibly TRBD1 on 6 matching bases. The CDR3 sequence is 14 residues long. Germline CDR1 is MDHEN and CDR2 is SYDVKM. V was pared by 8 bases and J by 1 base, with 14 bases between. The CDR3 sequence is CASLSLGANTEAFF. The CDR3 DNA sequence: TGTGCCAGCCTCTCCCTGGGGGCGAACACTGAAGCTTTCTTT.

This clonotype was detected ten times or more. The CDR3 region has the DNA TGTGCCAGCTCACCACGGAAGGGCATAGGCTATGGCTACACCTTC. It encodes CASSPRKGIGYGYTF. The chain recombines TRBV18 with TRBJ1-2; D gene unclear. Germline V CDR1 and CDR2: KGHSH, LQKENI. The CDR3 is 15 amino acids. V lost 1 base and J 4 bases, leaving 13 bases between the germline ends. Together with reference TRBV18 and TRBJ1-2, the CDR3 gives the full variable domain: NAGVMQNPRHLVRRRGQEARLRCSPMKGHSHVYWYRQLPEEGLKFMVYLQKENIIDESGMPKERFSAEFPKEGPSILRIQQVVRGDSAAYFCASSPRKGIGYGYTFGSGTRLTVV.

This clonotype has ten or more counts. The CDR3 is CASRAARRGTLGYTF. CDR3 nucleotide sequence: TGCGCCAGCAGAGCCGCCAGGCGGGGAACGTTGGGCTACACCTTC. This rearrangement joins TRBV5-1 to TRBJ1-2; no definite D call. Looked up from germline, CDR1 is SGHRS and CDR2 is YFSETQ. V gave up 5 bases and J gave up 8 bases, with 22 bases separating them. The CDR3 is 15 amino acids.

This clonotype was found many times. The chain is built from TRBV5-1 and TRBJ2-1; D is ambiguous. The CDR3 sequence is 14 residues long. V gave up 0 bases and J gave up 4 bases, with 8 bases separating them. Germline V gives CDR1 SGHRS, CDR2 YFSETQ. CDR3 residues: CASSLAVDYNEQFF. DNA of the CDR3: TGCGCCAGCAGCTTGGCCGTTGATTACAATGAGCAGTTCTTC.

V usage is TRBV4-1 and J usage is TRBJ2-7, with D perhaps TRBD1 (6 bases). This CDR3 comprises 15 residues. The germline gives CDR1 MGHRA, CDR2 YSYEKL. The germline V and J ends were trimmed by 0 bases and 1 base, with 10 bases remaining between them. CDR3 sequence (DNA): TGCGCCAGCAGCCAAGAATACGGGACATCCTACGAGCAGTACTTC. This encodes CASSQEYGTSYEQYF.

This rearrangement joins TRBV6-2 or TRBV6-3 to TRBJ1-3; D perhaps matches TRBD1 (6 bases). Trimming took off 8 bases at V and 0 bases at J, with 14 bases between the two ends. Germline V gene lookup returns CDR1 MNHEY and CDR2 SVGEGT. The CDR3 runs 15 residues. The CDR3 here is CASGRGGLSGNTIYF. The DNA of the CDR3 is TGTGCCAGCGGAAGGGGGGGACTCTCTGGAAACACCATATATTTT.

The chain carries TRBV12-3 or TRBV12-4 and TRBJ1-1; D uncertain. The CDR3 has 15 amino acids. Trimming pared 3 bases from V and 1 base from J, leaving 12 bases between. This CDR3 reads CASSFGAAENTEAFF. DNA for the CDR3: TGTGCCAGCAGTTTTGGTGCGGCAGAGAACACTGAAGCTTTCTTT.

The rearrangement links TRBV6-2 or TRBV6-3 to TRBJ2-3; D is possibly TRBD2 (7 bases). Trimming removed 0 bases from V and 5 bases from J, with 12 bases in between. CDR1 is MNHEY and CDR2 is SVGEGT in the germline V gene. This CDR3 has 15 amino acids. The DNA for the CDR3 is TGTGCCAGCAGTTACTCGAGGGGGGGCAAAGATACGCAGTATTTT. Its translation: CASSYSRGGKDTQYF.

This clonotype was seen at least ten times. The chain carries TRBV28 and TRBJ2-1; 12 bases map to TRBD2. This CDR3 spans 15 amino acids. Germline V gives CDR1 MDHEN, CDR2 SYDVKM. V trimming: 6 bases; J trimming: 8 bases; junction bases outside the gene matches: 8. Here the CDR3 DNA reads TGTGCCAGCAGCCTAGCGGGAGGGGGGATCGATGAGCAGTTCTTC. It encodes CASSLAGGGIDEQFF.

This clonotype occurred many times. This chain joins TRBV27 and TRBJ2-7; a weak D match, TRBD1 (6 bases). Germline values: CDR1 MNHEY, CDR2 SMNVEV (reference sequence). This CDR3 has 14 residues. The ends were cut back, 5 bases at V and 5 bases at J, with 16 bases in the middle. The chain's CDR3 is CASSPSPGHHEQYF. The CDR3 DNA reads as TGTGCCAGCAGTCCTTCCCCGGGACACCACGAGCAGTACTTC.

This clonotype was seen repeatedly, ten times or more. The genes are TRBV16 and TRBJ1-6; tentatively, D is TRBD1 (6 bases). Germline values: CDR1 KGHSY, CDR2 FQNENV. V shed 0 bases and J shed 10 bases, with 7 bases lying between them. The CDR3 is 13 amino acids. CDR3 sequence reads: CASSQSQGSPLHF. The CDR3 DNA is TGTGCCAGCAGCCAATCACAGGGATCACCCCTCCACTTT.

The V call is TRBV20-1, the J call TRBJ1-1; the D gene is possibly TRBD1 (5 bases). The CDR3 loop spans 14 amino acids. The V gene lost 5 bases and the J gene lost 0 bases, with 13 bases spanning the gap. Germline values: CDR1 DFQATT, CDR2 SNEGSKA (reference sequence). CDR3 bases: TGCAGTGCTGGTACAGGTAGTATGAACACTGAAGCTTTCTTT. This gives the protein CSAGTGSMNTEAFF.

This clonotype was seen at least ten times. The chain employs TRBV28 and TRBJ1-1; D gene ambiguous. V lost 1 base to trimming and J lost 7 bases, with 4 bases between them. Germline CDR1 MDHEN, CDR2 SYDVKM. The CDR3 loop spans 11 amino acids. The CDR3 is CASSLSGEAFF. In nucleotides, the CDR3 is TGTGCCAGCAGTTTATCCGGTGAAGCTTTCTTT.

This clonotype appeared many times. The J gene is TRBJ2-7, the V gene TRBV6-1; no clear D gene. The germline V and J ends were trimmed by 8 bases and 7 bases, with 21 bases remaining between them. Germline V gene sequence: CDR1 MNHNS, CDR2 SASEGT. The CDR3 is made up of 14 amino acids. CDR3 loop: CASSFANSLGEQYF. In DNA form, the CDR3 reads TGTGCCAGCTCCTTTGCCAACAGCCTAGGGGAGCAGTACTTC.

This clonotype was observed at least ten times. J is TRBJ1-1 and V is TRBV6-5, with D uncertain. Deletions cut 0 bases from V and 0 bases from J, with 11 bases between. The germline V gene has CDR1 MNHEY and CDR2 SVGAGI. This CDR3 spans 16 amino acids. In DNA form, the CDR3 reads TGTGCCAGCAGTTACTCCGCCAATTTGATGAACACTGAAGCTTTCTTT. Translating it yields CASSYSANLMNTEAFF.

V gene TRBV20-1 combines with J gene TRBJ2-7, with TRBD1 identical over 7 bases. The CDR3 sequence is 12 residues long. Germline assignment: CDR1 DFQATT and CDR2 SNEGSKA (reference sequence). Losses at the gene ends were 4 bases for V and 4 bases for J; bases not matched to a gene: 4. The CDR3 region has the DNA TGCAGTGCTATCCGGGACAGATACGAGCAGTACTTC. This translates into CSAIRDRYEQYF.

This chain links TRBV4-1 with TRBJ1-2; D uncertain. Germline CDR1 MGHRA, CDR2 YSYEKL. The CDR3 has 15 residues. The V and J ends lost 2 bases and 6 bases respectively, with 16 bases between them. CDR3 protein: CASSQPEGLVNGYTF. CDR3 DNA sequence: TGCGCCAGCAGCCAACCCGAAGGGCTGGTGAATGGCTACACCTTC.

Many counts were recorded for this clonotype. The J gene is TRBJ1-1, the V gene TRBV16; possible D gene TRBD1, 5 bases. Germline-derived CDR1 and CDR2 are KGHSY and FQNENV. This CDR3 comprises 15 residues. V lost 0 bases to trimming and J lost 6 bases, with 14 bases between them. Here the CDR3 DNA reads TGTGCCAGCAGCCAATCGCTTGGGGGTTGGTCTGAAGCTTTCTTT. As protein: CASSQSLGGWSEAFF.

The J gene is TRBJ2-7, the V gene TRBV9, with 13 bases matching TRBD2. Germline assignment: CDR1 SGDLS and CDR2 YYNGEE. Trimming took 4 bases from V and 7 from J; bases not matched to a gene: 14. This CDR3 contains 17 residues. This CDR3 reads CASSPGLAGAPSGEQYF. The DNA for the CDR3 is TGTGCCAGCAGCCCAGGACTAGCGGGAGCCCCCTCCGGGGAGCAGTACTTC.

This clonotype was recorded at least ten times. This chain joins TRBV7-9 and TRBJ1-5; perhaps TRBD1 as D (6 bases). Germline V gives CDR1 SEHNR, CDR2 FQNEAQ (reference sequence). Trimming pared 8 bases from V and 3 bases from J, leaving 8 bases between. CDR3 length: 12 amino acids. The CDR3 loop reads CASGQPNQPQHF. The CDR3 DNA follows: TGTGCCAGCGGACAGCCCAATCAGCCCCAGCATTTT.

This clonotype has a count of ten or more. Here the CDR3 reads CASSQVEKAGSTDTQYF. CDR3 nucleotide sequence: TGTGCCAGCAGCCAAGTCGAGAAGGCGGGGAGCACAGATACGCAGTATTTT. This sequence joins TRBV3-1 and TRBJ2-3; maybe TRBD2 (6 bases). The CDR3 runs to 17 residues. Trimming left V 1 base short and J 0 bases short, with 14 bases between. Germline V gives CDR1 LGHDT, CDR2 YNNKEL (reference sequence).

The chain employs TRBV12-3 or TRBV12-4 and TRBJ1-4, with a tentative D call TRBD1 (5 bases). Trimming pared 5 bases from V and 7 bases from J, leaving 17 bases between. The CDR3 totals 15 residues. The CDR3 region is CASSTHGGVFEKLFF. The DNA for the CDR3 is TGTGCCAGCAGTACGCACGGGGGAGTTTTTGAAAAACTGTTTTTT.

This chain links TRBV9 with TRBJ2-1; 15 bases are a match to TRBD2. The germline gives CDR1 SGDLS, CDR2 YYNGEE. The CDR3 loop spans 18 amino acids. Trimming removed 4 bases from V and 4 bases from J; junction bases left unmatched: 9. Written as DNA, the CDR3 is TGTGCCAGCAGCCTCCGGACTAGCGGGAGGGCCGATTACAATGAGCAGTTCTTC. Protein: CASSLRTSGRADYNEQFF.

V and J are TRBV20-1 and TRBJ2-7; 8 nucleotides agree with TRBD1. The CDR3 contains 19 residues. Trimming removed 5 bases from V and 3 bases from J; junction bases left unmatched: 24. CDR1 is DFQATT, CDR2 SNEGSKA, per germline (reference sequence). The CDR3 is CSASTFRGRRREVGYEQYF. The CDR3 DNA reads TGCAGTGCTTCAACCTTCAGGGGGCGCCGGAGGGAGGTGGGCTACGAGCAGTACTTC.